The 2 T cell receptor beta chains reported below all come from one sample, sequenced in a study of T cell repertoires in cytomegalovirus infection. MiXCR was run by TCRdb on the reads, yielding one entry per CDR3 protein. The repertoire holds fewer than 200,000 distinct CDR3 sequences, with 7.5% to 10% as singletons. Sequences were obtained from PBMCs. These receptors came from a human donor in good health (CMV status not recorded). Some clones in this sample may be carry-over from other donors' samples.

The chain has TRBV28 and TRBJ1-5, with unresolved D. Trimming removed 3 bases from V and 6 bases from J, with 3 bases in between. This CDR3 contains 11 residues. Germline V gives CDR1 MDHEN, CDR2 SYDVKM. The CDR3 spells CASSFSQPQHF. CDR3 coding DNA: TGTGCCAGCAGTTTCAGTCAGCCCCAGCATTTT.

The chain joins TRBV29-1 to TRBJ2-3; D gene unclear. V lost 2 bases and J lost 3, with 6 bases in between. This CDR3 region has 12 residues. The germline gives CDR1 SQVTM, CDR2 ANQGSEA. This CDR3 is CSVELLTDTQYF. CDR3 coding DNA: TGCAGCGTTGAACTGTTAACAGATACGCAGTATTTT.